This record concerns one TCR beta chain sequence. The target antigen is unknown. The entry originates in a study of OX40 agonist ivuxolimab in advanced cancers. Findings and caveats of the study: By week 6 at 0.1 to 3.0 mg/kg, blood CD4+ and CD8+ T cells had expanded clonally.

Excluded were patients having autoimmune disease history or systemic immunosuppression. This CDR3 comprises 13 residues. V gave up 3 bases and J gave up 8 bases, with 11 bases separating them. Germline values: CDR1 SEHNR, CDR2 FQNEAQ (reference sequence). Sequencing was performed with immunoSEQ multiplex PCR; in TCRdb, only in-frame clones are kept and a portion is missing. The table lists approximately 100,000 clones, about 90% of them singletons, with 0.4% to 0.55% in the top ten. The clonotype was recovered from an adult with an advanced solid tumor such as melanoma, head and neck, liver or kidney cancer. This sample comprised CD4+ or CD8+ T cells sorted from blood, obtained in a trial of the OX40 agonist ivuxolimab. The chain joins TRBV7-9 to TRBJ1-5, with D perhaps TRBD1 (5 bases). The CDR3 DNA reads as TGTGCCAGCAGCTTCATCGGGGGGGAGCCCCAGCATTTT. The encoded protein is CASSFIGGEPQHF.